The T cell receptor (beta chain) described here comes from a study of CD8+ T cells in alopecia areata. Across the study: Patients remained on tofacitinib for 6 to 18 months and then went 6 months without it.

In its sample, this clone was seen many times. Its specificity is not known. Study outcomes and limitations: Besides other cells, scalp samples also yield sequences of resident alphabeta T cells from normal skin. Lesional scalp, especially alopecia totalis/universalis, showed higher clonality than normal scalp.

Isolated RNA was reverse transcribed into cDNA used as the sequencing template. The repertoire was sequenced with immunoSEQ multiplex PCR; TCRdb's copy has only in-frame clones and lacks some. This table holds 150,000 to 180,000 clones, about 50% found once. The junction had 16 bases not matched to a gene; V was cut back by 8 bases and J by 10 bases. The CDR3 has 15 amino acids. Germline V lookup: CDR1 SGHAT, CDR2 FQNNGV. Isolation of CD4+ and CD8+ T cells from PBMCs was achieved by sorting. The chain joins TRBV11-2 to TRBJ2-1, with 8 bases that match TRBD1. The sequence was obtained from a human donor with alopecia areata. Sequencing used CD8+ T cells sorted from blood, obtained at week 0. The CDR3 nucleotides are TGTGCCAGCGGAGACAGGGGCATGATCACATTCGAGCAGTTCTTC. Its translation is CASGDRGMITFEQFF.